The text below deals with one TCR beta chain. Its antigen is undetermined. Ahead of sequencing, the ViraFEST assay grew antigen-specific CD4+ T cells using viral peptide pools. Cultured cells yielded isolated CD4+ T cells after nine to ten days. Either the mRNA-1273 or the BNT162b2 vaccine was given to participants as two doses. Every well housed some 1.8 million PBMC, which grew in culture alongside about 9.9 IU/ml IL-2 and 10 ug/ml peptides. Half-medium replacement with IL-2 medium occurred on days 3 and 7. The data stem from a study of vaccination effects on CD4 cells after COVID-19. Study in general: A median of 72 days separated the second dose and sampling.

Germline values: CDR1 KGHSH, CDR2 LQKENI. V lost 6 bases, J lost 0 bases, and 23 bases lay in between. CDR3 size: 18 residues. Here immunoSEQ multiplex PCR was the method, and the copy in TCRdb shows in-frame clones only, minus some. The repertoire holds about 32,000 clones, under 75% seen once, with 12% in the top ten. The chain combines TRBV18 with TRBJ1-1; D is unclear. Sequencing used CD4+ T cells from PBMCs cultured with HCoV-229E spike peptides, obtained after COVID-19 vaccination. The source is a human donor who received a COVID-19 vaccine. This CDR3 reads CASSSTHLGARMNTEAFF. The DNA for the CDR3 is TGTGCCAGCTCGTCAACGCATTTAGGAGCCCGCATGAACACTGAAGCTTTCTTT.